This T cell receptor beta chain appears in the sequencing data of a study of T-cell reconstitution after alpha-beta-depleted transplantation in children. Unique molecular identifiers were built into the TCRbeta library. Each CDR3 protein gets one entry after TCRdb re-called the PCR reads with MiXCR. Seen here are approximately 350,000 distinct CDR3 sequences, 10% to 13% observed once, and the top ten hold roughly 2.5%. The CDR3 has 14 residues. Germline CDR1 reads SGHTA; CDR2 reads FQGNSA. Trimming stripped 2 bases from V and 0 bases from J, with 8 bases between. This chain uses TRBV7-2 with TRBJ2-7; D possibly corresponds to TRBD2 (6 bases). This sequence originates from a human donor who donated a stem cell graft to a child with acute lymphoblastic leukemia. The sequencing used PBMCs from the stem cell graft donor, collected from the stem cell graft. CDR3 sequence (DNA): TGTGCCAGCAGCTTATGGACTACCTCCTACGAGCAGTACTTC. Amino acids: CASSLWTTSYEQYF.